This TCR beta chain was found in a study of blood T cell repertoires in COVID-19. Study context: The study drew acute and convalescent COVID-19 samples from the United States, Italy and Spain. Nucleic acid was either cDNA or gDNA, and it came from T cells, B-cell-depleted T cells, or PBMCs.

V was shortened by 8 bases and J by 0 bases, with 10 bases between the two germline ends. The CDR3 is 12 amino acids. CDR1 and CDR2 from the germline V gene are SQVTM and ANQGSEA. Authors' processing steps: Reference gene primer amplification gave estimated nucleated cell counts. TCRdb's copy holds only in-frame clones and misses some; the assay was immunoSEQ multiplex PCR. V and J calls plus clone size are reproduced from that table; the DNA served to infer D and trimming. The sample lists just over 150,000 clones; about 93% were seen once. Sequencing was done on a sample of peripheral blood. The rearrangement joins TRBV29-1 to TRBJ1-1, with D unclear. This sequence originates from a woman aged 45-60 years with acute or convalescent COVID-19. The CDR3, as DNA: TGCAGCAATTACCACTTGAACACTGAAGCTTTCTTT. As protein: CSNYHLNTEAFF.